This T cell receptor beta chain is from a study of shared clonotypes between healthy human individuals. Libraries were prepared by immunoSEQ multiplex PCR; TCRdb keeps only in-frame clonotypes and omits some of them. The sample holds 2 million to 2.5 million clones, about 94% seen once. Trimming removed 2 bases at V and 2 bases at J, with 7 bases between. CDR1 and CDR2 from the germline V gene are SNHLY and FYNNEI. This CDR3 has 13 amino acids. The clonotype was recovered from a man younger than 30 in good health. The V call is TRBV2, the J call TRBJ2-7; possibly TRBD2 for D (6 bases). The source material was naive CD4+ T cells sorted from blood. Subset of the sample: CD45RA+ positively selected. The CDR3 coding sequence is TGTGCCAGCAGTGAAAGGGAGGCCTACGAGCAGTACTTC. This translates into CASSEREAYEQYF.